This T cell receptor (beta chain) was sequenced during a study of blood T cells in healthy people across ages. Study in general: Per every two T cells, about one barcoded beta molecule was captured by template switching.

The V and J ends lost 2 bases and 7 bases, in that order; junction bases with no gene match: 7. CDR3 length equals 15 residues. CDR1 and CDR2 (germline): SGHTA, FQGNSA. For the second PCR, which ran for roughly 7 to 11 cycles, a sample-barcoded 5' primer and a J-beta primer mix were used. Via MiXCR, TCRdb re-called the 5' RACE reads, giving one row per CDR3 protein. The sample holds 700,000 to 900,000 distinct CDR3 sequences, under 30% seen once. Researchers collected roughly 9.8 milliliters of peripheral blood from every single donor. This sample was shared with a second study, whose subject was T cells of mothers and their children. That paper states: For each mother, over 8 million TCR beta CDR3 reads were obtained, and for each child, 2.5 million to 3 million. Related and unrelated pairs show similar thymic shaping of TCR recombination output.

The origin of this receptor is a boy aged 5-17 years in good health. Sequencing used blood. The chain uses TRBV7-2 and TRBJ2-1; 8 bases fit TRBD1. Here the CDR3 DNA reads TGTGCCAGCAGCTTAAGAGGACAGGGCGCAAATGAGCAGTTCTTC. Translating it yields CASSLRGQGANEQFF.